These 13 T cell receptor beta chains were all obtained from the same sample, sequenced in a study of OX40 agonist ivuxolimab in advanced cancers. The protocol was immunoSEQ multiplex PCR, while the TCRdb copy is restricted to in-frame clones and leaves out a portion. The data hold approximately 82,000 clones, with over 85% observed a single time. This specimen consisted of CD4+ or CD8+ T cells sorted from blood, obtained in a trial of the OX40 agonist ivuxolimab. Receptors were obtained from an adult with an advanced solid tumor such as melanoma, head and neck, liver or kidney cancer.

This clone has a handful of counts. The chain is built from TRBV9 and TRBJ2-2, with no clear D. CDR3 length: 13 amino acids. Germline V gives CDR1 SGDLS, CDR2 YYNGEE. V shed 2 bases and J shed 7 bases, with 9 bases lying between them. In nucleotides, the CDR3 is TGTGCCAGCAGCGTTTCGGGTAACGGGGAGCTGTTTTTT. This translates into CASSVSGNGELFF.

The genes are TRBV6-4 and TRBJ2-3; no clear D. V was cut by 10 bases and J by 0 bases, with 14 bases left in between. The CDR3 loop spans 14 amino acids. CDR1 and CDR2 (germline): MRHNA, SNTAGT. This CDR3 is CATSASSSTDTQYF. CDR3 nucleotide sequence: TGTGCCACCTCGGCCTCCTCTAGCACAGATACGCAGTATTTT.

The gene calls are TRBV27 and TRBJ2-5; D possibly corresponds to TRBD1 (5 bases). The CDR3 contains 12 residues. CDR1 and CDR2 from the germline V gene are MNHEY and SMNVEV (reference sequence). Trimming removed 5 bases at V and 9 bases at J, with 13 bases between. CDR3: CASSQGPRPQYF. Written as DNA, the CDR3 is TGTGCCAGCAGTCAGGGTCCCAGGCCCCAGTACTTC.

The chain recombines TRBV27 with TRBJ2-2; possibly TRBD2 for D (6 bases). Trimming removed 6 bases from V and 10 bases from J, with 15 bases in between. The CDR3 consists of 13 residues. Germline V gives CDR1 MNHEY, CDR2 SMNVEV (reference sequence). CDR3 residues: CASSRDFLAELFF. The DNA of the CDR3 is TGTGCCAGCAGCCGGGACTTCCTCGCGGAGCTGTTTTTT.

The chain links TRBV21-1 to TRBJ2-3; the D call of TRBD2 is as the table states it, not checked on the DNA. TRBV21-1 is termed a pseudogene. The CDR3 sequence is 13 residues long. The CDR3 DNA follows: TGTGCCAGCAGCAAAGTCGGTCCAGATACGCAGTATTTT. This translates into CASSKVGPDTQYF.

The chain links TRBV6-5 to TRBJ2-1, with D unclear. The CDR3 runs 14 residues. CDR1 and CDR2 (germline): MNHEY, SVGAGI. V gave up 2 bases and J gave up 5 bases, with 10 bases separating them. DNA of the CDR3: TGTGCCAGCAGTTACCTCGGACCGAACAATGAGCAGTTCTTC. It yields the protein CASSYLGPNNEQFF.

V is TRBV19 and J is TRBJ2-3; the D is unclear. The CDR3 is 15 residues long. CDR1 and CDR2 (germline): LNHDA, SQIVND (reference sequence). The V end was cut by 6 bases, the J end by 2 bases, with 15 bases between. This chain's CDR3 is CASRMASTPTDTQYF. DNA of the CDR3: TGTGCCAGTAGAATGGCTTCCACGCCCACAGATACGCAGTATTTT.

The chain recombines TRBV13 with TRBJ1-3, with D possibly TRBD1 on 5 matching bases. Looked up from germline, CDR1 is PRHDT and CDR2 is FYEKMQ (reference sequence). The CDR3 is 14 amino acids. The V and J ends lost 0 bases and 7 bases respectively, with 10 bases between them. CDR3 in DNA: TGTGCCAGCAGCTTAGGGCAGGGTGTCAACACCATATATTTT. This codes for CASSLGQGVNTIYF.

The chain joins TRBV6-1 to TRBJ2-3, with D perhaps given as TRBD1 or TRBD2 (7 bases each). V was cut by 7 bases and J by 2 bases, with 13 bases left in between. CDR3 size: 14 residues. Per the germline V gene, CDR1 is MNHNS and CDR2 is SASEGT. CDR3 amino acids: CASIRGGLTDTQYF. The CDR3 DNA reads TGTGCCAGCATCAGGGGGGGCCTCACAGATACGCAGTATTTT.

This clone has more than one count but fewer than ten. CDR3 region: CASSLYRDAGEAFF. CDR3 DNA: TGTGCCAGCAGCTTATATAGGGACGCCGGTGAAGCTTTCTTT. The chain carries TRBV13 and TRBJ1-1, with a possible D match to TRBD1 (5 bases). Germline CDR1 is PRHDT and CDR2 is FYEKMQ (reference sequence). V was cut by 2 bases and J by 7 bases, with 14 bases left in between. This CDR3 region has 14 residues.

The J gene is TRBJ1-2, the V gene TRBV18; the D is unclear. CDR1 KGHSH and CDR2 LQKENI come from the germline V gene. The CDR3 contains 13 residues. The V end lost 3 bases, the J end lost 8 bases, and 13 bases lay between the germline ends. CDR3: CASSPNGSDGYTF. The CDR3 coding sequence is TGTGCCAGCTCACCCAACGGATCTGACGGCTACACCTTC.

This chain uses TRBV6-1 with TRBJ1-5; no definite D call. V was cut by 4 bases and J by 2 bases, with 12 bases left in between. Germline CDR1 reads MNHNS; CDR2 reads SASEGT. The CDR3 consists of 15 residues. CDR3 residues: CASSVPAGGNQPQHF. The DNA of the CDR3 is TGTGCCAGCAGTGTTCCGGCTGGGGGCAATCAGCCCCAGCATTTT.

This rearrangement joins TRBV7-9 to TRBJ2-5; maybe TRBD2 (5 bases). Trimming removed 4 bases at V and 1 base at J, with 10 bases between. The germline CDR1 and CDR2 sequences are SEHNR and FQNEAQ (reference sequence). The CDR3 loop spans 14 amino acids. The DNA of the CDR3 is TGTGCCAGCAGCTCCTTGACTATCCAAGAGACCCAGTACTTC. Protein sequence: CASSSLTIQETQYF.